These T cell receptor beta chains were read from a single sample in a study of T-cell memory formation after mild COVID-19. TCRdb ran MiXCR on the 5' RACE reads and lists one entry per CDR3 protein. The sample yields fewer than 350,000 distinct CDR3 sequences, under 20% seen once. The sequenced sample consisted of PBMCs or a T cell subset sorted from them (not recorded which). These receptors were collected from a man between 18 and 29 years old who had mild COVID-19 (a few samples of this study predate the infection). Cell type and time point are not known. Each CDR3 is given with its conserved first and last residue. The D gene is left open where the match is weak. The listing skips clone size in some rows; elsewhere it reads once, few, many or a size class.

CDR3 protein: CASSAGNTGELFF
CDR3 DNA: TGCGCCAGCAGCGCGGGGAACACCGGGGAGCTGTTTTTT
clone size: .
V gene: TRBV4-1
J gene: TRBJ2-2
D gene: .

CDR3 protein: CASSSPGRTNTGELFF
CDR3 DNA: TGTGCCAGCAGCTCCCCGGGACGGACCAACACCGGGGAGCTGTTTTTT
clone size: few
V gene: TRBV6-6
J gene: TRBJ2-2
D gene: .

CDR3 protein: CASSFSQVALFGHGYTF
CDR3 DNA: TGTGCCAGCAGCTTTTCCCAGGTGGCTCTCTTCGGCCATGGCTACACCTTC
clone size: .
V gene: TRBV7-9
J gene: TRBJ1-2
D gene: .

CDR3 protein: CASNTGGESNQPQHF
CDR3 DNA: TGTGCCAGCAACACGGGGGGGGAAAGCAATCAGCCCCAGCATTTT
clone size: .
V gene: TRBV6-2/TRBV6-3
J gene: TRBJ1-5
D gene: .

CDR3 protein: CASSQEQLNTEAFF
CDR3 DNA: TGTGCCAGCAGCCAAGAACAGCTGAACACTGAAGCTTTCTTT
clone size: .
V gene: TRBV14
J gene: TRBJ1-1
D gene: .

CDR3 protein: CASSLDRAGYSETQYF
CDR3 DNA: TGTGCCAGCAGCTTAGATAGAGCGGGGTATTCAGAGACCCAGTACTTC
clone size: few
V gene: TRBV7-8
J gene: TRBJ2-5
D gene: TRBD2

CDR3 protein: CASSRDSWGREQFF
CDR3 DNA: TGTGCCAGCAGCCGGGACTCCTGGGGGCGTGAGCAGTTCTTC
clone size: few
V gene: TRBV7-9
J gene: TRBJ2-1
D gene: .

CDR3 protein: CASRGQMNTEAFF
CDR3 DNA: TGCGCCAGCAGAGGACAGATGAACACTGAAGCTTTCTTT
clone size: .
V gene: TRBV5-1
J gene: TRBJ1-1
D gene: .

CDR3 protein: CASSYTPFGGAETQYF
CDR3 DNA: TGTGCCAGCAGTTACACCCCCTTTGGTGGCGCGGAGACCCAGTACTTC
clone size: .
V gene: TRBV6-2/TRBV6-3
J gene: TRBJ2-5
D gene: .

CDR3 protein: CASSQVPWEGQETQYF
CDR3 DNA: TGTGCCAGCAGCCAAGTCCCCTGGGAGGGCCAAGAGACCCAGTACTTC
clone size: few
V gene: TRBV14
J gene: TRBJ2-5
D gene: TRBD2

CDR3 protein: CATSTGINSPLHF
CDR3 DNA: TGTGCCACCTCGACAGGGATTAATTCACCCCTCCACTTT
clone size: few
V gene: TRBV15
J gene: TRBJ1-6
D gene: TRBD1

CDR3 protein: CASRVYVAANTEAFF
CDR3 DNA: TGTGCCAGCAGGGTTTACGTGGCAGCGAACACTGAAGCTTTCTTT
clone size: .
V gene: TRBV6-6
J gene: TRBJ1-1
D gene: .

CDR3 protein: CASSLIQDLGGDTQYF
CDR3 DNA: TGCGCCAGCAGCCTGATACAGGACCTCGGTGGAGATACGCAGTATTTT
clone size: .
V gene: TRBV4-1
J gene: TRBJ2-3
D gene: .

CDR3 protein: CATSDYSNQPQHF
CDR3 DNA: TGTGCCACCAGTGATTACAGCAATCAGCCCCAGCATTTT
clone size: .
V gene: TRBV24-1
J gene: TRBJ1-5
D gene: .

CDR3 protein: CASSHGVGAPDTQYF
CDR3 DNA: TGTGCCAGCAGTCATGGGGTGGGAGCCCCAGATACGCAGTATTTT
clone size: many
V gene: TRBV9
J gene: TRBJ2-3
D gene: .

CDR3 protein: CASSLAGVSPLHF
CDR3 DNA: TGCGCCAGCAGCTTGGCAGGCGTTTCACCCCTCCACTTT
clone size: .
V gene: TRBV5-1
J gene: TRBJ1-6
D gene: .

CDR3 protein: CASSLAGGPLVQQFF
CDR3 DNA: TGCGCCAGCAGCTTGGCCGGGGGGCCCTTAGTGCAGCAGTTCTTC
clone size: few
V gene: TRBV5-1
J gene: TRBJ2-1
D gene: .

CDR3 protein: CASSPGGGNSPLHF
CDR3 DNA: TGCGCCAGCAGCCCAGGGGGCGGAAATTCACCCCTCCACTTT
clone size: many
V gene: TRBV5-1
J gene: TRBJ1-6
D gene: TRBD1

CDR3 protein: CASSPLSGTGVYEQYF
CDR3 DNA: TGCGCCAGCAGCCCCCTATCCGGGACAGGGGTTTACGAGCAGTACTTC
clone size: few
V gene: TRBV4-1
J gene: TRBJ2-7
D gene: TRBD1

CDR3 protein: CASSPTGGGGETQYF
CDR3 DNA: TGTGCCAGCAGCCCGACAGGGGGGGGAGGCGAGACCCAGTACTTC
clone size: .
V gene: TRBV7-8
J gene: TRBJ2-5
D gene: TRBD1

CDR3 protein: CASSEDRGLSQPQHF
CDR3 DNA: TGTGCCAGCAGCGAGGACAGGGGGCTCAGTCAGCCCCAGCATTTT
clone size: .
V gene: TRBV2
J gene: TRBJ1-5
D gene: TRBD1

CDR3 protein: CSARSPTGSSYNEQFF
CDR3 DNA: TGCAGTGCTAGATCCCCGACAGGAAGCTCCTACAATGAGCAGTTCTTC
clone size: few
V gene: TRBV20-1
J gene: TRBJ2-1
D gene: .

CDR3 protein: CASSVGWQTYEQYF
CDR3 DNA: TGTGCCAGCAGCGTAGGGTGGCAGACCTACGAGCAGTACTTC
clone size: .
V gene: TRBV9
J gene: TRBJ2-7
D gene: .

CDR3 protein: CSAHPRNYGYTF
CDR3 DNA: TGCAGTGCCCACCCTCGAAACTATGGCTACACCTTC
clone size: .
V gene: TRBV20-1
J gene: TRBJ1-2
D gene: .

CDR3 protein: CASSLSGQSQETQYF
CDR3 DNA: TGTGCCAGCAGCTTAAGTGGGCAGAGTCAAGAGACCCAGTACTTC
clone size: few
V gene: TRBV11-2
J gene: TRBJ2-5
D gene: .

CDR3 protein: CASKPPGLARTDTQYF
CDR3 DNA: TGTGCCAGCAAACCGCCGGGACTAGCGCGTACAGATACGCAGTATTTT
clone size: few
V gene: TRBV12-3/TRBV12-4
J gene: TRBJ2-3
D gene: TRBD2

CDR3 protein: CASSQAPWRAQYF
CDR3 DNA: TGCGCCAGCAGCCAAGCCCCATGGCGGGCCCAGTACTTC
clone size: .
V gene: TRBV4-1
J gene: TRBJ2-5
D gene: .

CDR3 protein: CASSLGAPGTENSPLHF
CDR3 DNA: TGTGCCAGCAGTTTAGGAGCTCCCGGGACAGAGAATTCACCCCTCCACTTT
clone size: few
V gene: TRBV12-3/TRBV12-4
J gene: TRBJ1-6
D gene: TRBD1

CDR3 protein: CASSYQGAGANVLTF
CDR3 DNA: TGTGCCAGCAGTTACCAGGGGGCTGGGGCCAACGTCCTGACTTTC
clone size: many
V gene: TRBV6-5
J gene: TRBJ2-6
D gene: TRBD1

CDR3 protein: CASSQEGNTGELFF
CDR3 DNA: TGTGCCAGCAGCCAAGAGGGGAATACCGGGGAGCTGTTTTTT
clone size: .
V gene: TRBV3-1
J gene: TRBJ2-2
D gene: .

CDR3 protein: CASSQGRADTQYF
CDR3 DNA: TGTGCCAGCAGCCAGGGTAGGGCAGATACGCAGTATTTT
clone size: .
V gene: TRBV3-1
J gene: TRBJ2-3
D gene: .

CDR3 protein: CSAEGLPKNIQYF
CDR3 DNA: TGCAGTGCAGAAGGACTGCCCAAAAACATTCAGTACTTC
clone size: .
V gene: TRBV20-1
J gene: TRBJ2-4
D gene: .

CDR3 protein: CASSSDRAEETQYF
CDR3 DNA: TGTGCCAGCAGCTCAGACAGGGCCGAAGAGACCCAGTACTTC
clone size: .
V gene: TRBV7-2
J gene: TRBJ2-5
D gene: TRBD1

CDR3 protein: CASSQGYTGGYGYTF
CDR3 DNA: TGCGCCAGCAGCCAAGGGTATACAGGCGGCTATGGCTACACCTTC
clone size: .
V gene: TRBV4-3
J gene: TRBJ1-2
D gene: .

CDR3 protein: CSVGLDGANVLTF
CDR3 DNA: TGCAGCGTTGGGCTAGATGGGGCCAACGTCCTGACTTTC
clone size: .
V gene: TRBV29-1
J gene: TRBJ2-6
D gene: .

CDR3 protein: CAWSSNAIAYEQYF
CDR3 DNA: TGTGCCTGGAGTTCAAACGCCATCGCCTACGAGCAGTACTTC
clone size: few
V gene: TRBV30
J gene: TRBJ2-7
D gene: .

CDR3 protein: CASSIQGGETQYF
CDR3 DNA: TGTGCCAGCAGCATACAGGGTGGAGAGACCCAGTACTTC
clone size: .
V gene: TRBV7-2
J gene: TRBJ2-5
D gene: .

CDR3 protein: CASSTADRVWETQYF
CDR3 DNA: TGTGCCAGCAGCACCGCGGACAGGGTTTGGGAGACCCAGTACTTC
clone size: few
V gene: TRBV27
J gene: TRBJ2-5
D gene: TRBD1

CDR3 protein: CASSPWTTTTDTQYF
CDR3 DNA: TGTGCCAGCAGTCCGTGGACTACAACTACAGATACGCAGTATTTT
clone size: few
V gene: TRBV27
J gene: TRBJ2-3
D gene: .